This T cell receptor beta chain derives from a study of T cell changes during pregnancy in multiple sclerosis. The protocol was immunoSEQ multiplex PCR, while the TCRdb copy is restricted to in-frame clones and leaves out a portion. In the table there are tens of thousands of clones, roughly 93% of which are singletons. This clone was found once. V was cut by 0 bases and J by 0 bases, with 6 bases left in between. The CDR3 loop spans 15 amino acids. Germline V lookup: CDR1 LGHNA, CDR2 YSLEER. Specimen: peripheral blood, collected after pregnancy. The chain employs TRBV4-3 and TRBJ2-1; D possibly corresponds to TRBD2 (5 bases). The TCR sequence derives from a female donor with multiple sclerosis, enrolled in a pregnancy study. CDR3 bases: TGCGCCAGCAGCCAAGACAGCGGCTCCTACAATGAGCAGTTCTTC. This sequence encodes CASSQDSGSYNEQFF.